This TCR beta chain was identified in a study of T cell changes during pregnancy in multiple sclerosis. CDR1 SGHDN and CDR2 FVKESK come from the germline V gene. This CDR3 has 17 amino acids. J gave up 1 base and V 1 base, and 8 bases lay outside the gene matches. Sequenced by immunoSEQ multiplex PCR; TCRdb stores in-frame clones only, minus some. In the table there are approximately 58,000 clones, around 92% of which are singletons. This receptor was identified in a female donor in good health, enrolled as a control in a pregnancy study. The gene calls are TRBV14 and TRBJ1-1; 8 positions agree with TRBD1. The starting material was CD4+ T cells from peripheral blood mononuclear cells, obtained after pregnancy. CDR3 DNA: TGTGCCAGCAGCCAAGGGCTCTTTGGACAGGGGAACACTGAAGCTTTCTTT. Its translation: CASSQGLFGQGNTEAFF.